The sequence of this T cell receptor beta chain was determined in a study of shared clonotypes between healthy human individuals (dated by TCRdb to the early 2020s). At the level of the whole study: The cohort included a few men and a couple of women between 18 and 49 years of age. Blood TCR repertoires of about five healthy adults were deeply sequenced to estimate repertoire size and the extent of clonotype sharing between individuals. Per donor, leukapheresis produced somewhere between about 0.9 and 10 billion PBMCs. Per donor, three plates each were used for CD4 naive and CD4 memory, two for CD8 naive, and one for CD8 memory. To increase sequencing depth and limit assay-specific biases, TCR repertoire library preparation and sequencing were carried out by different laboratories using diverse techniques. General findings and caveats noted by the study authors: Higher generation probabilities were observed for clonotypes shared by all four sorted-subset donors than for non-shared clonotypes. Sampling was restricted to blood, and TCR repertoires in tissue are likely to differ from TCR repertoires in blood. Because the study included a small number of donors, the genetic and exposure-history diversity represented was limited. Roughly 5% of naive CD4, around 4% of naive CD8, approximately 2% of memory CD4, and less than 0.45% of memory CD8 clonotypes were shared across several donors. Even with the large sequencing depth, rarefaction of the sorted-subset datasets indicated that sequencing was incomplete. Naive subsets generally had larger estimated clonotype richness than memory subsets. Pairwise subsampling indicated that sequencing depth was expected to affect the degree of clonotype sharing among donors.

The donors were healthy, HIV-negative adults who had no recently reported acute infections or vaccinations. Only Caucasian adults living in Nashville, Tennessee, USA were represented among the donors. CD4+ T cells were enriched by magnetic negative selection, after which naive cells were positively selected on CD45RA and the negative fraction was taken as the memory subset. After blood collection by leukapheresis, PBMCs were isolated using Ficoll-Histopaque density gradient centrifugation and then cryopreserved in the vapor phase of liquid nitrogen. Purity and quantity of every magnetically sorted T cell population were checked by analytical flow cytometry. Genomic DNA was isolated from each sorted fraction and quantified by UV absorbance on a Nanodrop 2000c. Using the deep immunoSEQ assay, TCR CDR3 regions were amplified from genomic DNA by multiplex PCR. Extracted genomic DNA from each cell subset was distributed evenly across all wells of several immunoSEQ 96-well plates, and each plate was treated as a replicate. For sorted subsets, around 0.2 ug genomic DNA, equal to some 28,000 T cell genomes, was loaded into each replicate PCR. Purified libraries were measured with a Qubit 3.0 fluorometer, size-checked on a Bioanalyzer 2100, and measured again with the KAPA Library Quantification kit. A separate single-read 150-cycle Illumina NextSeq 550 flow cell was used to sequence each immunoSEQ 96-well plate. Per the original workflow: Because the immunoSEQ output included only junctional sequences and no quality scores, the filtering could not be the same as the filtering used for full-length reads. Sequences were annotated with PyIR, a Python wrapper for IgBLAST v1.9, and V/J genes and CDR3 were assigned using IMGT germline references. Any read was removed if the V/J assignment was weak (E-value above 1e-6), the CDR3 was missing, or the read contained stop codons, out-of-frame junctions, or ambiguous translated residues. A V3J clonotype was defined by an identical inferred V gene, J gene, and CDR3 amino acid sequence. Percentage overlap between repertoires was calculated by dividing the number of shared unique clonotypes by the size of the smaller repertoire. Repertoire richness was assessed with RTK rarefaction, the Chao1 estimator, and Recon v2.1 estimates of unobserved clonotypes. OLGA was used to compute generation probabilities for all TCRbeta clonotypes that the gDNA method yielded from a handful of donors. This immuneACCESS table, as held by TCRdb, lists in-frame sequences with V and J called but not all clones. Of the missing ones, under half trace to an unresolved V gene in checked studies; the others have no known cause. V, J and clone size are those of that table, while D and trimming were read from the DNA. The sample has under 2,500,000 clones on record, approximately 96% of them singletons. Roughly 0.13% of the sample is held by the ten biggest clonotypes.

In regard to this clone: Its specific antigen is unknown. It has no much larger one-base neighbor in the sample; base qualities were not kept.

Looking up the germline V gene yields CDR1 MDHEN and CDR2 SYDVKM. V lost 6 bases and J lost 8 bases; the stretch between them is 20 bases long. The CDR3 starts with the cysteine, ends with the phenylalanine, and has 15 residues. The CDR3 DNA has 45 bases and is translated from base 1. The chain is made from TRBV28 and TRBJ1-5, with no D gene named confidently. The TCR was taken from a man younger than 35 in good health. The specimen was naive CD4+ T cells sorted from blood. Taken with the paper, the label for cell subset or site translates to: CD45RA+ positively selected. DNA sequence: TGTGCCAGCAGCTCCAACCGGGCCGAGAGTAAGCCCCAGCATTTT. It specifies CASSSNRAESKPQHF.